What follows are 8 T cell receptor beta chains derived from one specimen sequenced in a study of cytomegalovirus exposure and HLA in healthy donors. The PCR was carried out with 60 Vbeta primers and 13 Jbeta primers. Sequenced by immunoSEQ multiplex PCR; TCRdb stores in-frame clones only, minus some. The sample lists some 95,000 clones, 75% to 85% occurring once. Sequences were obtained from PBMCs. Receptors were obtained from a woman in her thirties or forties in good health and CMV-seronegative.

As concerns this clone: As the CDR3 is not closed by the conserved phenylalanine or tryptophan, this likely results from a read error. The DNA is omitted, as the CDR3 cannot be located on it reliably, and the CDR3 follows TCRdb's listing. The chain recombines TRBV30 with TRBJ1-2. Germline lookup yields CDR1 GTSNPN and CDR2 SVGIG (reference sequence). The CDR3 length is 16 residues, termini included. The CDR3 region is CAWSIVGRGLGYGYTV.

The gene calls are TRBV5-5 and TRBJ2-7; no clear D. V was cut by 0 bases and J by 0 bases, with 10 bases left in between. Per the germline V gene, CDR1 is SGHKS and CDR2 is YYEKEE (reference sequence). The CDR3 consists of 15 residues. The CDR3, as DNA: TGTGCCAGCAGCTTGGAACTAAATTACTCCTACGAGCAGTACTTC. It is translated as CASSLELNYSYEQYF.

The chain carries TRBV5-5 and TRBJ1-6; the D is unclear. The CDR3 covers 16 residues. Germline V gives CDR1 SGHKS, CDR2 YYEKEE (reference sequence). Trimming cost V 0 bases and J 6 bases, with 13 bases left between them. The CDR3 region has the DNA TGTGCCAGCAGCTTGGCGGGCGGCGCGGGTAATTCACCCCTCCACTTT. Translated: CASSLAGGAGNSPLHF.

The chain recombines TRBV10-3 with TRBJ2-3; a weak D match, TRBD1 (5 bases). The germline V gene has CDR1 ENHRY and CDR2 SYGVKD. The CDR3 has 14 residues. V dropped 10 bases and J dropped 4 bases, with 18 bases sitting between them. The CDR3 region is CATRIRVLPDTQYF. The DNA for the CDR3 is TGTGCCACCCGAATCAGGGTCCTCCCAGATACGCAGTATTTT.

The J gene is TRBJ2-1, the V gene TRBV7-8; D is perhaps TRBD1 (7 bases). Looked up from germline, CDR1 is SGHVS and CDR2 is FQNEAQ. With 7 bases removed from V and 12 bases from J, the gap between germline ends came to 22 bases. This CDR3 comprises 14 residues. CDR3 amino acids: CASTETGTLLRQFF. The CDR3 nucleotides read TGTGCCAGCACCGAGACAGGGACTCTCCTAAGGCAGTTCTTC.

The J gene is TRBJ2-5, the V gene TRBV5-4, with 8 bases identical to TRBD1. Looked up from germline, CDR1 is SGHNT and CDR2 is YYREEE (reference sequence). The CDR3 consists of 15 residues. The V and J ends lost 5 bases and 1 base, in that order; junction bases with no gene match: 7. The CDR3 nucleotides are TGTGCCAGCAGAGATGGACAGGGCACCCAAGAGACCCAGTACTTC. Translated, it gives CASRDGQGTQETQYF.

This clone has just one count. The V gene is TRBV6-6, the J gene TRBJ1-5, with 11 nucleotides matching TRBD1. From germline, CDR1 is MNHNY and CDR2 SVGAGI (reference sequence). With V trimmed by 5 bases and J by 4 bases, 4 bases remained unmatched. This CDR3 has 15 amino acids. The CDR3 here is CASSHGTGGNQPQHF. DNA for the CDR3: TGTGCCAGCAGTCACGGGACAGGGGGAAATCAGCCCCAGCATTTT.

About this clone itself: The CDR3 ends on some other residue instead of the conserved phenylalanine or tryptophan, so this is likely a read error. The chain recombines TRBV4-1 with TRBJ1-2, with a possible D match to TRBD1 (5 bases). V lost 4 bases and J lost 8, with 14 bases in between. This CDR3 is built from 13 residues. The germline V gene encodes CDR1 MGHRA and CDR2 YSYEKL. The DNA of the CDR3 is TGCGCCAGCAGCCCCCAGGGCCATAGCGGCTACACCGTC. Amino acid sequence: CASSPQGHSGYTV.